This TCR beta chain was profiled in a study of blood T cell repertoires in COVID-19. Study as a whole: Acute and convalescent COVID-19 samples came from the United States, Italy and Spain. PBMCs, B-cell-depleted T cells, or T cells were the source of the cDNA or gDNA that made up the material.

As processed by the authors: Reference gene primer amplification in the assay estimated nucleated cell counts. Clones were read by immunoSEQ multiplex PCR, and TCRdb kept only the in-frame ones, dropping some. D and trimming come from the DNA, and the V and J calls and clone size come from that table. The profile shows more than 120,000 clones, around 84% of them singletons. From germline, CDR1 is LGHNA and CDR2 YNFKEQ. This CDR3 comprises 18 residues. Trimming stripped 4 bases from V and 3 bases from J, with 23 bases between. This clone appeared a single time. This sequence was found in a human donor in a cohort sampled during active COVID-19. The rearrangement links TRBV4-2 to TRBJ2-3, with a weak D call TRBD2 (6 bases). Source material: peripheral blood. The CDR3 spells CASSLASRLDGGTDTQYF. DNA of the CDR3: TGTGCCAGCAGCCTCGCCTCCCGACTAGATGGGGGTACAGATACGCAGTATTTT.